The 4 T cell receptor beta chains below come from one sample, sequenced in a study of T cell repertoires in cytomegalovirus infection. TCRdb recomputed calls from the reads with MiXCR, one row per CDR3 protein. The sample shows approximately 910,000 distinct CDR3 sequences, around 30% of them seen only once. What these receptors recognize is not known. This specimen was cultured CD8+ T cells from PBMCs, taken from culture after CMV antigen stimulation. The receptors shown here come from a human donor in good health (CMV status not recorded). Some clones in this sample may be carry-over from other donors' samples.

This clonotype appeared a few times. This rearrangement joins TRBV28 to TRBJ1-5, with D perhaps TRBD1 (5 bases). Germline V CDR1 and CDR2: MDHEN, SYDVKM. The ends were cut back, 4 bases at V and 3 bases at J, with 19 bases in the middle. The CDR3 runs 17 residues. Here the CDR3 reads CASSSHNEQGDNQPQHF. The DNA of the CDR3 is TGTGCCAGCAGTTCCCACAACGAGCAGGGAGACAATCAGCCCCAGCATTTT. Complete variable domain (other parts from reference TRBV28 and TRBJ1-5): DVKVTQSSRYLVKRTGEKVFLECVQDMDHENMFWYRQDPGLGLRLIYFSYDVKMKEKGDIPEGYSVSREKKERFSLILESASTNQTSMYLCASSSHNEQGDNQPQHFGDGTRLSIL.

The sample holds a few counts of this clonotype. The V and J genes are TRBV6-1 and TRBJ1-1, with D unclear. V lost 6 bases, J lost 0 bases, and 11 bases lay in between. CDR3 length: 14 residues. In germline, CDR1 is MNHNS, CDR2 SASEGT. CDR3 residues: CASRQKEMNTEAFF. CDR3 in DNA: TGTGCCAGCAGACAGAAAGAGATGAACACTGAAGCTTTCTTT.

The chain links TRBV13 to TRBJ1-2; unclear D gene. V lost 6 bases, J lost 3 bases, and 20 bases lay in between. This CDR3 spans 16 amino acids. Looked up from germline, CDR1 is PRHDT and CDR2 is FYEKMQ (reference sequence). The chain's CDR3 is CASSPLEQSIDYGYTF. The CDR3 DNA follows: TGTGCCAGCAGTCCCCTAGAGCAATCAATAGACTATGGCTACACCTTC.

This chain uses TRBV29-1 with TRBJ1-5; 7 bases line up with TRBD1. Germline assignment: CDR1 SQVTM and CDR2 ANQGSEA. Losses at the gene ends were 6 bases for V and 2 bases for J; bases not matched to a gene: 7. CDR3 length equals 14 residues. CDR3 amino acids: CSVQNDRGNQPQHF. The DNA for the CDR3 is TGCAGCGTCCAAAATGACAGGGGCAATCAGCCCCAGCATTTT.